Below are 27 T cell receptor beta chains sequenced from a single sample in a study of blood T cells in healthy people across ages. Alongside a J-beta primer mix, a sample-barcoded 5' primer served in a second PCR lasting about 7 to 11 cycles. In TCRdb, the 5' RACE reads were re-called with MiXCR into one record per CDR3 protein. The sample records around 970,000 distinct CDR3 sequences, approximately 50% being singletons. The specimen sequenced was blood. These receptors originate from a woman aged 55 to 70 in good health.

The gene calls are TRBV7-9 and TRBJ2-7; 10 nucleotides match TRBD2. The germline gives CDR1 SEHNR, CDR2 FQNEAQ (reference sequence). V was clipped by 3 bases and J by 2 bases; unmatched bases: 7. CDR3 length equals 16 residues. CDR3 sequence: CASSLGLAGATYEQYF. The DNA of the CDR3 is TGTGCCAGCAGCTTGGGCCTAGCGGGAGCCACCTACGAGCAGTACTTC.

The gene calls are TRBV4-2 and TRBJ2-7; 13 bases line up with TRBD2. Trimming removed 3 bases from V and 3 bases from J; junction bases left unmatched: 2. This CDR3 region has 15 residues. Germline V gives CDR1 LGHNA, CDR2 YNFKEQ. CDR3 sequence (DNA): TGTGCCAGCAGCCAGGGGACTAGCGGGGACTACGAGCAGTACTTC. Translated, it gives CASSQGTSGDYEQYF.

The rearrangement uses TRBV5-1 and TRBJ2-1, with 7 bases aligning to TRBD2. The germline CDR1 and CDR2 sequences are SGHRS and YFSETQ. The CDR3 is made up of 16 amino acids. The J segment lost 0 bases and the V segment lost 2 bases, leaving 5 bases of the junction unmatched. For the CDR3, the DNA is TGCGCCAGCAGCTTACCCTTAGCGGGCTCCTACAATGAGCAGTTCTTC. Encoded protein: CASSLPLAGSYNEQFF.

This clonotype was detected ten times or more. The chain carries TRBV27 and TRBJ1-2; possibly TRBD1 for D (5 bases). The V end was cut by 4 bases, the J end by 5 bases, with 11 bases between. Germline V gives CDR1 MNHEY, CDR2 SMNVEV (reference sequence). The CDR3 runs 13 residues. CDR3 DNA sequence: TGTGCCAGCAGTTCCGCCGACAGATATGGCTACACCTTC. Translation: CASSSADRYGYTF.

The chain has TRBV12-3 or TRBV12-4 and TRBJ2-3; 12 nucleotides line up with TRBD2. The CDR3 runs to 16 residues. V lost 3 bases and J lost 5; bases outside the gene matches: 6. In DNA, the CDR3 is TGTGCCAGCAGTTTTGGCGGACTAGCGGGAAAAGATACGCAGTATTTT. This codes for CASSFGGLAGKDTQYF.

V is TRBV4-3 and J is TRBJ2-6; the D call may be TRBD1 or TRBD2 (5 bases each). V lost 1 base and J 0 bases, leaving 10 bases between the germline ends. Germline V gives CDR1 LGHNA, CDR2 YSLEER. The CDR3 contains 17 residues. The CDR3 here is CASSQGWGISGANVLTF. The CDR3 DNA reads as TGCGCCAGCAGCCAAGGATGGGGGATCTCTGGGGCCAACGTCCTGACTTTC.

This chain joins TRBV7-9 and TRBJ1-4; 7 bases are shared with TRBD1. The CDR3 covers 15 residues. CDR1 SEHNR and CDR2 FQNEAQ come from the germline V gene (reference sequence). V trimming: 5 bases; J trimming: 5 bases; junction bases outside the gene matches: 8. The CDR3 DNA sequence: TGTGCCAGCAGCGTTCCCGCAGGGGGAAATGAAAAACTGTTTTTT. The encoded protein is CASSVPAGGNEKLFF. Supplemented by reference TRBV7-9 and TRBJ1-4, the full variable domain reads DTGVSQNPRHKITKRGQNVTFRCDPISEHNRLYWYRQTLGQGPEFLTYFQNEAQLEKSRLLSDRFSAERPKGSFSTLEIQRTEQGDSAMYLCASSVPAGGNEKLFFGSGTQLSVL.

The V call is TRBV7-9, the J call TRBJ1-5, with D possibly being TRBD1 (6 bases). The CDR3 sequence is 14 residues long. Germline V CDR1 and CDR2: SEHNR, FQNEAQ (reference sequence). V was pared by 5 bases and J by 9 bases, with 17 bases between. CDR3 sequence (DNA): TGTGCCAGCAGCAGAGACGGGGGGCTGTGGCCCCAGCATTTT. This translates into CASSRDGGLWPQHF.

The gene calls are TRBV28 and TRBJ2-1; 7 positions match TRBD2. The germline CDR1 and CDR2 sequences are MDHEN and SYDVKM. Losses at the gene ends were 2 bases for V and 15 bases for J; bases not matched to a gene: 13. This CDR3 is 14 amino acids long. The DNA of the CDR3 is TGTGCCAGCAGTTTACCCTCTGACGCGGGGGAATCGTTCTTC. Encoded protein: CASSLPSDAGESFF.

This clonotype has just a few counts. The chain uses TRBV28 and TRBJ2-7, with D perhaps matching TRBD2 (5 bases). The V gene's germline CDR1 is MDHEN and CDR2 SYDVKM. Trimming shortened V by 4 bases and J by 3 bases, and 10 bases separated the two germline ends. The CDR3 extends over 13 amino acids. The DNA for the CDR3 is TGTGCCAGCAGTTCCATTAGCGTCTACGAGCAGTACTTC. The encoded protein is CASSSISVYEQYF.

This clonotype was seen more than once but under ten times. The V and J genes are TRBV6-1 and TRBJ2-3; 8 bases match TRBD2. The CDR3 contains 16 residues. Germline CDR1 MNHNS, CDR2 SASEGT. V was clipped by 4 bases and J by 5 bases; unmatched bases: 11. This CDR3 is CASSVSPGLGGDTQYF. CDR3 nucleotide sequence: TGTGCCAGCAGTGTTTCTCCGGGACTAGGCGGAGATACGCAGTATTTT.

The chain links TRBV6-2 or TRBV6-3 to TRBJ1-1; perhaps TRBD1 as D (6 bases). In germline, CDR1 is MNHEY, CDR2 SVGEGT. Trimming stripped 5 bases from V and 8 bases from J, with 12 bases between. The CDR3 has 12 residues. The CDR3 bases are TGTGCCAGCAGTGATTACGACAGGGAAGCTTTCTTT. Protein product: CASSDYDREAFF.

This clonotype was found a few times. The rearrangement links TRBV5-1 to TRBJ2-1; D is ambiguous. Germline loops: CDR1 SGHRS, CDR2 YFSETQ. The CDR3 is 13 amino acids. Trimming shortened V by 5 bases and J by 4 bases, and 10 bases separated the two germline ends. CDR3 in DNA: TGCGCCAGCAGTTTTCCGGGTTACAATGAGCAGTTCTTC. Amino acids: CASSFPGYNEQFF.

This chain joins TRBV20-1 and TRBJ2-3; D is tentatively TRBD1 or TRBD2 (6 bases each). The V end was cut by 7 bases, the J end by 3 bases, with 14 bases between. Germline CDR1 and CDR2: DFQATT and SNEGSKA (reference sequence). CDR3 length: 13 amino acids. CDR3 DNA: TGCAGTGGGGGGGCTAGCGCTACAGATACGCAGTATTTT. As protein: CSGGASATDTQYF.

This clonotype was detected a few times. J is TRBJ2-1 and V is TRBV29-1; 8 bases align to TRBD1. Trimming removed 7 bases from V and 6 bases from J; junction bases left unmatched: 14. This CDR3 has 15 amino acids. CDR1 is SQVTM, CDR2 ANQGSEA, per germline. This CDR3 is CSGSHSLDRANEQFF. As DNA, the CDR3 is TGCAGCGGATCACACTCCCTGGACAGGGCCAATGAGCAGTTCTTC.

As to this clonotype: A much larger clone differs from this one at a single base, so this may be a read error. This chain joins TRBV11-2 and TRBJ2-7; 7 bases agree with TRBD2. Germline lookup yields CDR1 SGHAT and CDR2 FQNNGV. The CDR3 loop spans 14 amino acids. CDR3 region: CANSLASGAYEQYF. The CDR3 coding sequence is TGTGCCAACAGCTTAGCTAGCGGAGCCTACGAGCAGTACTTC.

This clonotype was seen a handful of times. The chain combines TRBV5-1 with TRBJ2-5, with no clear D. CDR3 length: 11 residues. The V gene lost 7 bases and the J gene lost 10 bases, with 14 bases spanning the gap. Germline-derived CDR1 and CDR2 are SGHRS and YFSETQ. In nucleotides, the CDR3 is TGCGCCAGCGGGCCCGATGGGGTCCAGTACTTC. Its translation is CASGPDGVQYF. The whole variable domain, filled in from reference TRBV5-1 and TRBJ2-5, reads KAGVTQTPRYLIKTRGQQVTLSCSPISGHRSVSWYQQTPGQGLQFLFEYFSETQRNKGNFPGRFSGRQFSNSRSEMNVSTLELGDSALYLCASGPDGVQYFGPGTRLLVL.

The rearrangement uses TRBV5-6 and TRBJ2-4, with D unresolved. Germline lookup yields CDR1 SGHDT and CDR2 YYEEEE. The V end lost 1 base, the J end lost 2 bases, and 10 bases lay between the germline ends. This CDR3 comprises 15 residues. The CDR3 bases are TGTGCCAGCAGCTTGTTCGGGCAAACCAAAAACATTCAGTACTTC. It codes for CASSLFGQTKNIQYF.

The rearrangement uses TRBV15 and TRBJ2-1, with D unresolved. Germline CDR1 is LNHNV and CDR2 is YYDKDF (reference sequence). Trimming stripped 5 bases from V and 4 bases from J, with 3 bases between. The CDR3 extends over 11 amino acids. The DNA of the CDR3 is TGTGCCACCAGCTGGTACAATGAGCAGTTCTTC. It specifies CATSWYNEQFF.

This clonotype was seen many times. The rearrangement joins TRBV6-1 to TRBJ2-3; 8 nucleotides agree with TRBD1. The CDR3 covers 14 residues. Germline V gene sequence: CDR1 MNHNS, CDR2 SASEGT. J was trimmed by 2 bases and V by 6 bases; bases with no gene match: 4. The CDR3 DNA reads as TGTGCCAGCAGCCGGGACAGGTCCACAGATACGCAGTATTTT. Protein sequence: CASSRDRSTDTQYF.

The V call is TRBV3-1, the J call TRBJ2-5, with 13 bases identical to TRBD2. Germline values: CDR1 LGHDT, CDR2 YNNKEL (reference sequence). The CDR3 is 16 amino acids. V shed 4 bases and J 3 bases; nucleotides not matched to a gene: 5. The CDR3 nucleotides are TGTGCCAGCAGCCGAACCGGACTAGCGGGGGAAGAGACCCAGTACTTC. It specifies CASSRTGLAGEETQYF.

This clonotype was found a few times. V is TRBV12-3 or TRBV12-4 and J is TRBJ2-7, with unresolved D. With the DNA end fitting TRBJ2-5 better, the J assignment may be wrong. This CDR3 is built from 12 residues. In nucleotides, the CDR3 is TGTGCCAGCAGTTCCGGTTACGAGACCCAGTACTTC. Amino acids: CASSSGYETQYF.

The V and J genes are TRBV7-2 and TRBJ1-4; maybe TRBD1 (5 bases). V was cut by 5 bases and J by 5 bases, with 12 bases left in between. This CDR3 has 14 residues. The germline V gene has CDR1 SGHTA and CDR2 FQGNSA. The CDR3 here is CASSPRALNEKLFF. The CDR3, as DNA: TGTGCCAGCAGCCCCAGGGCCTTGAATGAAAAACTGTTTTTT.

The V gene is TRBV28, the J gene TRBJ2-5; the match to TRBD1 covers 7 bases. V lost 4 bases, J lost 5 bases, and 7 bases stayed unmatched. Germline loops: CDR1 MDHEN, CDR2 SYDVKM. The CDR3 spans 14 residues. CDR3 sequence reads: CASSSTGNQETQYF. In DNA form, the CDR3 reads TGTGCCAGCAGTTCGACAGGGAATCAGGAGACCCAGTACTTC. Complete variable domain (other parts from reference TRBV28 and TRBJ2-5): DVKVTQSSRYLVKRTGEKVFLECVQDMDHENMFWYRQDPGLGLRLIYFSYDVKMKEKGDIPEGYSVSREKKERFSLILESASTNQTSMYLCASSSTGNQETQYFGPGTRLLVL.

This clonotype appeared a few times. CDR3 bases: TGTGCCAGCAGCTTGGAAGGGACAGGGGCCCTATTGAAGCAGTACTTC. It encodes CASSLEGTGALLKQYF. The rearrangement uses TRBV5-6 and TRBJ2-7, with 10 positions matching TRBD1. Per the germline V gene, CDR1 is SGHDT and CDR2 is YYEEEE. The junction had 11 bases not matched to a gene; V was cut back by 0 bases and J by 8 bases. This CDR3 contains 16 residues.

In nucleotides, the CDR3 is TGTGCCAGCACCCGTTTGCGGAACACTGAAGCTTTCTTT. Its translation is CASTRLRNTEAFF. The chain carries TRBV5-6 and TRBJ1-1; the D is unclear. V lost 6 bases and J 1 base, leaving 10 bases between the germline ends. The CDR3 has 13 amino acids. Germline V CDR1 and CDR2: SGHDT, YYEEEE.

On this clonotype itself: One base away lies a much larger clone, so this may be a sequencing read error. The J gene is TRBJ2-3, the V gene TRBV7-2; TRBD2 matches at 9 bases. Germline loops: CDR1 SGHTA, CDR2 FQGNSA. CDR3 length equals 14 residues. CDR3 sequence (DNA): TGTGCCGGCAGCTTAGCACTAGCGGGAGATACGCAGTATTTT. This codes for CAGSLALAGDTQYF.